This T cell receptor (beta chain) was recovered during a study of blood T cells in healthy people across ages. Study-wide findings and caveats: The fall in TCR beta diversity per million T cells was roughly linear with age.

V lost 6 bases, J lost 6 bases, and 2 bases stayed unmatched. The V gene's germline CDR1 is DFQATT and CDR2 SNEGSKA (reference sequence). The CDR3 sequence is 11 residues long. This clonotype occurred a few times. The antigen remains unidentified. With a J-beta primer mix and a sample-barcoded 5' primer, a second PCR ran about 6 to 11 cycles. MiXCR, run by TCRdb on the 5' RACE reads, gives a single entry per CDR3 protein. The sample yields around 580,000 distinct CDR3 sequences, less than 60% seen once. The J gene is TRBJ1-2, the V gene TRBV20-1, with 9 nucleotides matching TRBD1. This sequence was found in a man older than 75 in good health. The source material was blood. CDR3 in amino acids: CSAGTGNGYTF. The CDR3 region has the DNA TGCAGTGCCGGGACAGGGAATGGCTACACCTTC.